This entry features one T cell receptor beta chain sequence. Sequencing used immunoSEQ multiplex PCR; TCRdb keeps in-frame clones, though not all of them. The table includes some 1.1 million clones, roughly 80% detected once. V shed 1 base and J shed 3 bases, with 6 bases lying between them. CDR1 and CDR2 (germline): GTSNPN, SVGIG (reference sequence). This CDR3 contains 12 residues. The record originates from a study of shared clonotypes between healthy human individuals. The rearrangement uses TRBV30 and TRBJ1-1; TRBD1 is a possible D gene (5 bases). This TCR was sampled from a man between 18 and 35 years old in good health. Some clones in this sample may be carry-over from other donors' samples. The source material was memory CD4+ T cells from PBMCs. Subset indicated: CD45RA-negative fraction. The CDR3 here is CAWSGGDTEAFF. CDR3 sequence (DNA): TGTGCCTGGAGTGGGGGGGACACTGAAGCTTTCTTT.